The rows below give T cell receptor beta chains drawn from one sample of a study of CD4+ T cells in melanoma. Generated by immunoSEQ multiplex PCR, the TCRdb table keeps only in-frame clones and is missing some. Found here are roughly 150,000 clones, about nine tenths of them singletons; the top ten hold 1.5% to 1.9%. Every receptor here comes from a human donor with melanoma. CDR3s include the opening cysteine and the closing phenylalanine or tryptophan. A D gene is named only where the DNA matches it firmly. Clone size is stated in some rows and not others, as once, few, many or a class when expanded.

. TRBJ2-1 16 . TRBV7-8 TGTGCCAGCAGCTTAGGTCGGGCGGGGAAGTACAATGAGCAGTTCTTC CASSLGRAGKYNEQFF
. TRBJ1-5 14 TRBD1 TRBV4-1 TGCGCCAGCAGCCAACAGGGGGCTGTTCAGCCCCAGCATTTT CASSQQGAVQPQHF
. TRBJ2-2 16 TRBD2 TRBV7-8 TGTGCCAGCAGCTTAGAGGCGGGGGTTATCGCCGGGGAGCTGTTTTTT CASSLEAGVIAGELFF
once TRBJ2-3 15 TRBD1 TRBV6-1 TGTGCCAGCAGTGAATATGGCAGGGGGACAGATACGCAGTATTTT CASSEYGRGTDTQYF
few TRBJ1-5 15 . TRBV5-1 TGCGCCAGCAGCTTGGATCCGAGAACGGGTCAGCCCCAGCATTTT CASSLDPRTGQPQHF
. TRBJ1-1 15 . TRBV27 TGTGCCAGCAGTTTAGAGGGTAGCCCTAATACTGAAGCTTTCTTT CASSLEGSPNTEAFF
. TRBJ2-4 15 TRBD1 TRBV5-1 TGCGCCAGCAGCTGGGGGACAGGGGTGTGGGACATTCAGTACTTC CASSWGTGVWDIQYF
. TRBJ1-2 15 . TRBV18 TGTGCCAGCTCACCATTCCCAGCGGCAGACTATGGCTACACCTTC CASSPFPAADYGYTF
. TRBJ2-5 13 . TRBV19 TGTGCCAGTAGAGGTCCCAACCAAGAGACCCAGTACTTC CASRGPNQETQYF
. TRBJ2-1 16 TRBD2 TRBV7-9 TGTGCCAGCTTTATGGGGACTAGGGTGGGGGGGGATGAGCAGTTCTTC CASFMGTRVGGDEQFF
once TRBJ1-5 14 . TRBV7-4 TGTGCCCCGACAGGAGGGGGAAGCAATCAGCCCCAGCATTTT CAPTGGGSNQPQHF
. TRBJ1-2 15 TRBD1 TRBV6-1 TGTGCCAGCCACCTCCGCGAGGGACAGAACTATGGCTACACCTTC CASHLREGQNYGYTF
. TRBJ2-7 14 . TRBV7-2 TGTGCCAGCAGCCCCCGGGGTACCTCCTACGAGCAGTACTTC CASSPRGTSYEQYF
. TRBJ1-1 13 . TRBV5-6 TGTGCCAGCAGCGCTAGCGAGCTAGGAGGGGTTTTCTTT CASSASELGGVFF
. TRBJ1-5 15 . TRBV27 TGTGCCAGCAGTTTCGGGGCAACTAGCAATCAGCCCCAGCATTTT CASSFGATSNQPQHF
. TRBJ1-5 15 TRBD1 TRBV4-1 TGCGCCAGCAGCCAGCCGGGACAGGGCGATCAGCCCCAGCATTTT CASSQPGQGDQPQHF
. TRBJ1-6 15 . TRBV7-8 TGTGCCAGCAGCTCCAATTCGGGGGGGGCTTCACCCCTCCACTTT CASSSNSGGASPLHF
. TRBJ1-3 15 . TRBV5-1 TGCGCCAGCAGCTTGTACCCGGAGTCTGGAAACACCATATATTTT CASSLYPESGNTIYF
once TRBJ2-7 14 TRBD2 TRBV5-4 TGTGCCAGCAGCTTGGCGGGGGGGCGGTTCGAGCAGTACTTC CASSLAGGRFEQYF
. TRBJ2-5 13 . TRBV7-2 TGTGCCAGCAGCTTTATTACTCAGGAGACCCAGTACTTC CASSFITQETQYF
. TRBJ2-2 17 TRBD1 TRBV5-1 TGCGCCAGCAGCTTGCAGGGACAGGGGGGAAACACCGGGGAGCTGTTTTTT CASSLQGQGGNTGELFF
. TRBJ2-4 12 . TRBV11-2 TGTGCCAGCAGCCTCCCGGGTTCCATTCAGTACTTC CASSLPGSIQYF
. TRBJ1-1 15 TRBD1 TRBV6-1 TGTGCCAGCAGTTCAATACAGGGGAGAAACACTGAAGCTTTCTTT CASSSIQGRNTEAFF
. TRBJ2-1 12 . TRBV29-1 TGCAGCGCAAAGTCCGGGGACAATGAGCAGTTCTTC CSAKSGDNEQFF
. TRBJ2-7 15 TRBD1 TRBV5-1 TGCGCCAGCAGCTCTGGACAGGGAGGTGGCTACGAGCAGTACTTC CASSSGQGGGYEQYF
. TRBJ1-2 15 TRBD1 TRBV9 TGTGCCAGCAGCGTGACCGGGACAGGGATGTATGGCTACACCTTC CASSVTGTGMYGYTF
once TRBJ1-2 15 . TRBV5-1 TGCGCCAGCAGCTCCCAAACAGGGAGAGGATATGGCTACACCTTC CASSSQTGRGYGYTF
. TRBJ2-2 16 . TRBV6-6 TGTGCCAGCAGTTTCTCTAGACAGGCGAACACCGGGGAGCTGTTTTTT CASSFSRQANTGELFF
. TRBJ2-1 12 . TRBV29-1 TGCAGCGTTGAACGGGGGTTTGTTGAGCAGTTCTTC CSVERGFVEQFF
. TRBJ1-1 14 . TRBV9 TGTGCCAGCAGCACCAACAGGGTGAACACTGAAGCTTTCTTT CASSTNRVNTEAFF
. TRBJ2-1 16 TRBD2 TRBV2 TGTGCCAGCAGTGATAAGACTAGCGGGGGGGTAAATGAGCAGTTCTTC CASSDKTSGGVNEQFF
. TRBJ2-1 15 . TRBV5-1 TGCGCCAGCAGCTTTCCGGGGAGCTCCTACAATGAGCAGTTCTTC CASSFPGSSYNEQFF
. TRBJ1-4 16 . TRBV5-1 TGCGCCAGCAGCCAATCGCCAGAGAAGGCTAATGAAAAACTGTTTTTT CASSQSPEKANEKLFF
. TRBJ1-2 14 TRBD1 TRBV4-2 TGTGCCAGCAGCCTCGCCGGGACAGGGGCGGGCTACACCTTC CASSLAGTGAGYTF
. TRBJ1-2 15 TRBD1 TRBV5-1 TGCGCCAGCAGCGAGGACAGGGGGCAGAACTATGGCTACACCTTC CASSEDRGQNYGYTF
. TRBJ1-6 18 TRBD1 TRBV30 TGTGCCTGGAGTGCGAGACAGGGGGGATTTCGGTATAATTCACCCCTCCACTTT CAWSARQGGFRYNSPLHF
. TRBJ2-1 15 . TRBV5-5 TGTGCCAGCAGAAGGGACCGTCGTATGGGCAATGAGCAGTTCTTC CASRRDRRMGNEQFF
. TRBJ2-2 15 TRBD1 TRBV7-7 TGTGCTAGCAGCTCCCCGGGACAGGGTGTCGGGGAGCTGTTTTTT CASSSPGQGVGELFF
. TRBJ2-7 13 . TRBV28 TGTGCCAGCAGTTACCCCAATTCCTACGAGCAGTACTTC CASSYPNSYEQYF
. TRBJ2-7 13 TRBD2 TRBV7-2 TGTGCCAGCAGCCCCCGGGGGGGCTACGAGCAGTACTTC CASSPRGGYEQYF
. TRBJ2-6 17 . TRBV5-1 TGCGCCAGCAGCTTGGTGGCAGCGAGCTCTGGGGCCAACGTCCTGACTTTC CASSLVAASSGANVLTF
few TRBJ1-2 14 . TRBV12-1 TGTGCCAGCAGCCTCCAGGTGCCTAACTATGGCTACACCTTC CASSLQVPNYGYTF
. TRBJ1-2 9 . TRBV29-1 TGCAGCGTTTCAGGTGGCTACACCTTC CSVSGGYTF
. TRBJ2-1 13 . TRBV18 TGTGCCAGCTCACCCCTTCGGGAAGGTGAGCAGTTCTTC CASSPLREGEQFF
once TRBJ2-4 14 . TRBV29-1 TGCAGCGTCAGTGGGTCTCACCCTGGGGACATTCAGTACTTC CSVSGSHPGDIQYF
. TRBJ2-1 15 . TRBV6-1 TGTGCCAGCAGCCAGACCGTTAGCTCCTACAATGAGCAGTTCTTC CASSQTVSSYNEQFF
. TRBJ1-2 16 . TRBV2 TGTGCCAGCAGTCAGTTGCGGGGAGGGGATTCCTATGGCTACACCTTC CASSQLRGGDSYGYTF
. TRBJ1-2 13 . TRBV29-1 TGCAGCGTTGACCCGGTTCGCTCTGATGGCTACACCTTC CSVDPVRSDGYTF
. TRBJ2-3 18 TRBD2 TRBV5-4 TGTGCCAGCAGCTTTGGACGCTCTGGCGGGGGGATGACAGATACGCAGTATTTT CASSFGRSGGGMTDTQYF
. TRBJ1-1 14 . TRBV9 TGTGCCAGCAGCGTAGGGACACTGAACACTGAAGCTTTCTTT CASSVGTLNTEAFF
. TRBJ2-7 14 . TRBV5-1 TGCGCCAGCAGCTTGGCCCCAGACTACTACGAGCAGTACTTC CASSLAPDYYEQYF
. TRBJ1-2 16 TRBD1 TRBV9 TGTGCCAGCAGCGCCGGCCTCACCGGGACAGGCTATGGCTACACCTTC CASSAGLTGTGYGYTF